This passage covers 28 T cell receptor beta chains from one sample sequenced in a study of T-cell reconstitution after alpha-beta-depleted transplantation in children. As it was prepared, the TCRbeta library received unique molecular identifiers. TCRdb ran MiXCR on the PCR reads and lists one entry per CDR3 protein. The data show tens of thousands of distinct CDR3 sequences, about a sixth seen once. The starting material was PBMCs, mostly from graft donor cells, obtained 180 days after TCRalphabeta/CD19-depleted stem cell transplant. Receptor source: a male patient between 2 and 10 years old who had a stem cell transplant for acute lymphoblastic leukemia, so the T cells may come from the graft donor.

This clonotype was counted a few times. The CDR3 DNA reads TGTGCCAGCAGTGGGGGGTGGGGGTACCAAGAGACCCAGTACTTC. This encodes CASSGGWGYQETQYF. J is TRBJ2-5 and V is TRBV6-1; either TRBD1 or TRBD2 may supply D (5 bases each). This CDR3 comprises 15 residues. V was shortened by 4 bases and J by 0 bases, with 12 bases between the two germline ends. Germline CDR1 reads MNHNS; CDR2 reads SASEGT.

The chain combines TRBV7-9 with TRBJ1-4; 8 positions agree with TRBD1. V gave up 5 bases and J gave up 0 bases; unmatched junction bases: 5. CDR1 and CDR2 (germline): SEHNR, FQNEAQ (reference sequence). There are 16 residues in the CDR3. The CDR3: CASSRDRFSTNEKLFF. In DNA form, the CDR3 reads TGTGCCAGCAGCCGGGACAGGTTCTCAACTAATGAAAAACTGTTTTTT.

This clonotype was seen only a few times. The rearrangement links TRBV5-6 to TRBJ2-5, with D unclear. The CDR3 sequence is 15 residues long. Trimming pared 0 bases from V and 0 bases from J, leaving 9 bases between. The germline gives CDR1 SGHDT, CDR2 YYEEEE. This CDR3 is CASSLVGRNQETQYF. In nucleotides, the CDR3 is TGTGCCAGCAGCTTGGTCGGCAGAAACCAAGAGACCCAGTACTTC.

This clonotype was seen only a few times. The chain links TRBV10-3 to TRBJ2-2; the D gene is possibly TRBD2 (5 bases). Looked up from germline, CDR1 is ENHRY and CDR2 is SYGVKD. V lost 10 bases and J lost 0, with 12 bases in between. The CDR3 sequence is 14 residues long. The DNA of the CDR3 is TGTGCCACCCTGAGGGTCGCGAACACCGGGGAGCTGTTTTTT. Protein: CATLRVANTGELFF.

V gene TRBV14 combines with J gene TRBJ1-3; the D gene is possibly TRBD1 (6 bases). The CDR3 has 13 residues. In germline, CDR1 is SGHDN, CDR2 FVKESK. Trimming took 4 bases from V and 4 from J, leaving 8 bases between them. In DNA form, the CDR3 reads TGTGCCAGCAGCCGGGGGCTCGGAAACACCATATATTTT. Its protein is CASSRGLGNTIYF.

The CDR3 loop reads CASSPDRGNSYNEQFF. DNA of the CDR3: TGCGCCAGCAGTCCTGACAGGGGGAACTCCTACAATGAGCAGTTCTTC. The V call is TRBV10-1, the J call TRBJ2-1, with 9 bases fitting TRBD1. V lost 5 bases, J lost 0 bases, and 5 bases stayed unmatched. The CDR3 covers 16 residues. Germline CDR1 and CDR2: WNHNN and SYGVQD (reference sequence).

The rearrangement joins TRBV9 to TRBJ1-1; D ambiguous. V gave up 5 bases and J gave up 0 bases, with 11 bases separating them. The germline gives CDR1 SGDLS, CDR2 YYNGEE. This CDR3 is built from 14 residues. CDR3 protein: CASRIDGLNTEAFF. CDR3 DNA: TGTGCCAGCAGAATCGACGGGCTGAACACTGAAGCTTTCTTT.

This clonotype has only a few counts. The chain has TRBV5-1 and TRBJ2-7; 7 nucleotides agree with TRBD1. The CDR3 spans 12 residues. Germline lookup yields CDR1 SGHRS and CDR2 YFSETQ. The junction had 3 bases not matched to a gene; V was cut back by 4 bases and J by 5 bases. The CDR3 loop is CASSPGGHEQYF. The CDR3 nucleotides are TGCGCCAGCAGCCCAGGGGGACACGAGCAGTACTTC.

This clonotype was detected only once. This chain links TRBV7-9 with TRBJ1-1; D may be TRBD1 (5 bases). With 5 bases removed from V and 2 bases from J, the gap between germline ends came to 12 bases. This CDR3 is built from 14 residues. Germline assignment: CDR1 SEHNR and CDR2 FQNEAQ (reference sequence). The CDR3 coding sequence is TGTGCCAGCAGCCGCCCGGGGGGAAACACTGAAGCTTTCTTT. This codes for CASSRPGGNTEAFF.

This clonotype was observed a handful of times. The chain carries TRBV18 and TRBJ1-1; no definite D call. Trimming removed 2 bases at V and 1 base at J, with 5 bases between. Germline loops: CDR1 KGHSH, CDR2 LQKENI. The CDR3 has 13 amino acids. CDR3 residues: CASSPIWNTEAFF. CDR3 coding DNA: TGTGCCAGCTCACCAATCTGGAACACTGAAGCTTTCTTT.

The chain joins TRBV11-2 to TRBJ1-6; maybe TRBD1 (5 bases). The CDR3 has 14 residues. The ends were cut back, 3 bases at V and 9 bases at J, with 12 bases in the middle. CDR1 is SGHAT and CDR2 is FQNNGV in the germline V gene. In DNA form, the CDR3 reads TGTGCCAGCAGCTTTAGTAGGGGAGGTTCACCCCTCCACTTT. It specifies CASSFSRGGSPLHF.

V usage is TRBV5-1 and J usage is TRBJ1-1, with unresolved D. Trimming shortened V by 4 bases and J by 3 bases, and 10 bases separated the two germline ends. This CDR3 is built from 13 residues. Germline V CDR1 and CDR2: SGHRS, YFSETQ. Here the CDR3 reads CASSPRRDTEAFF. In DNA form, the CDR3 reads TGCGCCAGCAGCCCCCGGCGGGACACTGAAGCTTTCTTT.

CDR3 loop: CASSLGRDLTDTQYF. CDR3 bases: TGCGCCAGCAGCTTGGGCAGGGACCTGACAGATACGCAGTATTTT. This sequence joins TRBV5-1 and TRBJ2-3, with D possibly called TRBD1 or TRBD2 (5 bases each). V lost 0 bases and J lost 3, with 11 bases in between. Germline lookup yields CDR1 SGHRS and CDR2 YFSETQ. The CDR3 is 15 residues long.

This clonotype was counted ten times or more. The rearrangement links TRBV7-2 to TRBJ1-5; D is undetermined. Germline V gene sequence: CDR1 SGHTA, CDR2 FQGNSA. Trimming left V 5 bases short and J 0 bases short, with 14 bases between. The CDR3 consists of 16 residues. CDR3 residues: CASSQMGSISNQPQHF. For the CDR3, the DNA is TGTGCCAGCAGCCAAATGGGGAGTATTAGCAATCAGCCCCAGCATTTT.

This clonotype showed up many times. J is TRBJ2-2 and V is TRBV20-1, with D perhaps matching TRBD2 (6 bases). Between the trimmed V and J ends, which lost 3 bases and 8 bases, there was a span of 13 bases. The germline V gene has CDR1 DFQATT and CDR2 SNEGSKA (reference sequence). There are 13 residues in the CDR3. The CDR3 protein is CSARPGAIGELFF. The CDR3, as DNA: TGCAGTGCTAGGCCGGGAGCAATAGGGGAGCTGTTTTTT.

This clonotype was detected a few times. This chain links TRBV27 with TRBJ2-3; D might be TRBD1 (6 bases). The CDR3 consists of 15 residues. Germline V CDR1 and CDR2: MNHEY, SMNVEV (reference sequence). V shed 5 bases and J shed 2 bases, with 14 bases lying between them. The CDR3 DNA is TGTGCCAGCAGTGGATGGACAGCAATCACAGATACGCAGTATTTT. Translated: CASSGWTAITDTQYF.

This clonotype was seen a few times. This chain connects TRBV5-5 to TRBJ2-2, with D unresolved. V was shortened by 2 bases and J by 7 bases, with 6 bases between the two germline ends. Germline V gene data show CDR1 as SGHKS and CDR2 as YYEKEE (reference sequence). The CDR3 length is 12 residues. The CDR3 DNA sequence: TGTGCCAGCAGCTTTATTCTCGGGGAGCTGTTTTTT. Translated: CASSFILGELFF. The whole variable domain, remainder taken from reference TRBV5-5 and TRBJ2-2, is DAGVTQSPTHLIKTRGQQVTLRCSPISGHKSVSWYQQVLGQGPQFIFQYYEKEERGRGNFPDRFSARQFPNYSSELNVNALLLGDSALYLCASSFILGELFFGEGSRLTVL.

The rearrangement joins TRBV11-2 to TRBJ2-1; 14 bases agree with TRBD2. CDR3 size: 19 residues. CDR1 SGHAT and CDR2 FQNNGV come from the germline V gene. The V and J ends lost 5 bases and 7 bases, in that order; junction bases with no gene match: 16. The CDR3 sequence: CASSPGLAGGPVWGNEQFF. The CDR3 DNA follows: TGTGCCAGCAGCCCAGGACTAGCGGGGGGCCCCGTCTGGGGAAATGAGCAGTTCTTC.

This clonotype has a handful of counts. The rearrangement uses TRBV20-1 and TRBJ2-2, with 8 nucleotides matching TRBD1. Trimming removed 4 bases from V and 6 bases from J; junction bases left unmatched: 7. Germline CDR1 DFQATT, CDR2 SNEGSKA (reference sequence). The CDR3 totals 14 residues. The CDR3 DNA follows: TGCAGTGCTATTGGGACAGGCTGGCCCGGGGAGCTGTTTTTT. This translates into CSAIGTGWPGELFF.

This clonotype has only a few counts. CDR3: CAISEILGRRNYGYTF. CDR3 in DNA: TGTGCCATCAGTGAGATCTTAGGGCGGAGAAACTATGGCTACACCTTC. The rearrangement joins TRBV10-3 to TRBJ1-2; unclear D gene. CDR3 length: 16 residues. Deletions cut 2 bases from V and 2 bases from J, with 15 bases between. CDR1 is ENHRY and CDR2 is SYGVKD in the germline V gene.

This clonotype has just a few counts. The rearrangement links TRBV5-1 to TRBJ2-5; D gene uncertain. The germline V and J ends were trimmed by 0 bases and 4 bases, with 16 bases remaining between them. This CDR3 region has 16 residues. CDR1 and CDR2 (germline): SGHRS, YFSETQ. The CDR3, as DNA: TGCGCCAGCAGCTTGGTTCGGCAGGAGTCCTCAGAGACCCAGTACTTC. It codes for CASSLVRQESSETQYF.

This clonotype turned up a few times. This rearrangement joins TRBV7-2 to TRBJ1-5; D might be TRBD1 (6 bases). The CDR3 loop spans 15 amino acids. Trimming removed 3 bases at V and 1 base at J, with 10 bases between. Germline V gives CDR1 SGHTA, CDR2 FQGNSA. The CDR3 sequence is CASSFQGTSNQPQHF. The CDR3 coding sequence is TGTGCCAGCAGCTTCCAGGGGACGAGCAATCAGCCCCAGCATTTT.

This chain uses TRBV5-1 with TRBJ1-2; a weak D match, TRBD1 (5 bases). The CDR3 runs to 14 residues. CDR1 SGHRS and CDR2 YFSETQ come from the germline V gene. Trimming took off 4 bases at V and 8 bases at J, with 18 bases between the two ends. CDR3 sequence (DNA): TGCGCCAGCAGCCTAGGAGGGGAGCGTAGCGGCTACACCTTC. It encodes CASSLGGERSGYTF. The complete variable domain, with remaining parts taken from reference TRBV5-1 and TRBJ1-2, reads KAGVTQTPRYLIKTRGQQVTLSCSPISGHRSVSWYQQTPGQGLQFLFEYFSETQRNKGNFPGRFSGRQFSNSRSEMNVSTLELGDSALYLCASSLGGERSGYTFGSGTRLTVV.

The chain links TRBV6-5 to TRBJ2-1; 14 bases align to TRBD2. This CDR3 region has 18 residues. J lost 5 bases, V lost 0 bases, and 6 bases had no gene match. In germline, CDR1 is MNHEY, CDR2 SVGAGI. The CDR3 DNA reads as TGTGCCAGCAGTTACTCGGGACTAGCGGGGGCCCCCGACAATGAGCAGTTCTTC. It is translated as CASSYSGLAGAPDNEQFF.

The V and J genes are TRBV9 and TRBJ2-7; possibly TRBD1 for D (5 bases). CDR1 SGDLS and CDR2 YYNGEE come from the germline V gene. The CDR3 contains 15 residues. The V and J ends lost 0 bases and 3 bases respectively, with 13 bases between them. The CDR3 nucleotides are TGTGCCAGCAGCGTAGGAAAGGGGTTGGGCTACGAGCAGTACTTC. It codes for CASSVGKGLGYEQYF.

The chain recombines TRBV3-1 with TRBJ2-1; the match to TRBD2 covers 10 bases. CDR3 length: 19 residues. V shed 1 base, J shed 2 bases, and the junction held 11 bases outside the gene matches. Germline CDR1 and CDR2: LGHDT and YNNKEL (reference sequence). This chain's CDR3 is CASSQVEASGGLAYNEQFF. The CDR3 DNA reads TGTGCCAGCAGCCAAGTAGAGGCTAGCGGGGGTTTAGCCTACAATGAGCAGTTCTTC.

There are a few counts of this clonotype. This sequence joins TRBV29-1 and TRBJ2-7; D is perhaps TRBD2 (7 bases). Germline V gene lookup returns CDR1 SQVTM and CDR2 ANQGSEA. Trimming took 6 bases from V and 7 from J, leaving 22 bases between them. The length of the CDR3 is 14 residues. CDR3 sequence (DNA): TGCAGCGTCCGACCCCTGGGGGGGCATGTTGAGCAGTACTTC. It codes for CSVRPLGGHVEQYF.

This clonotype was found a few times. J is TRBJ2-1 and V is TRBV3-1; D possibly uses TRBD1 or TRBD2 (5 bases each). The V gene lost 1 base and the J gene lost 6 bases, with 10 bases spanning the gap. Germline V lookup: CDR1 LGHDT, CDR2 YNNKEL (reference sequence). This CDR3 region has 14 residues. Here the CDR3 DNA reads TGTGCCAGCAGCCAAGCTCCGGGACCCAATGAGCAGTTCTTC. The encoded protein is CASSQAPGPNEQFF.